The 28 T cell receptor beta chains below come from one sample, sequenced in a study of blood T cells in healthy people across ages. Combining a sample-barcoded 5' primer with a J-beta primer mix, a second PCR ran for roughly 7 to 12 cycles. TCRdb passed the 5' RACE reads through MiXCR, listing each CDR3 protein once. The top ten hold approximately 12% of the sample, which has roughly 800,000 distinct CDR3 sequences, around 36% seen once. The source material was blood. The receptor set was obtained from a man between 18 and 29 years old in good health.

This clonotype was recorded once. CDR3 loop: CASSWETGTEAFF. The CDR3 DNA is TGCGCCAGCAGCTGGGAGACAGGGACTGAAGCTTTCTTT. V gene TRBV5-1 combines with J gene TRBJ1-1; TRBD1 matches 7 bases. The CDR3 is made up of 13 amino acids. Germline-derived CDR1 and CDR2 are SGHRS and YFSETQ. Losses at the gene ends were 3 bases for V and 5 bases for J; bases not matched to a gene: 4. The whole variable domain, remainder taken from reference TRBV5-1 and TRBJ1-1, is KAGVTQTPRYLIKTRGQQVTLSCSPISGHRSVSWYQQTPGQGLQFLFEYFSETQRNKGNFPGRFSGRQFSNSRSEMNVSTLELGDSALYLCASSWETGTEAFFGQGTRLTVV.

This rearrangement joins TRBV4-3 to TRBJ2-3; D gene unclear. CDR1 and CDR2 (germline): LGHNA, YSLEER. The CDR3 runs to 15 residues. Trimming stripped 3 bases from V and 1 base from J, with 11 bases between. CDR3 sequence reads: CASSQGSPGTDTQYF. The CDR3 nucleotides read TGCGCCAGCAGCCAGGGTTCCCCTGGCACAGATACGCAGTATTTT.

There are a few counts of this clonotype. V gene TRBV18 combines with J gene TRBJ2-5; no clear D. V was shortened by 3 bases and J by 3 bases, with 8 bases between the two germline ends. Germline V gene data show CDR1 as KGHSH and CDR2 as LQKENI. The CDR3 sequence is 13 residues long. The CDR3 bases are TGTGCCAGCTCACCTAGAAAGGAAGAGACCCAGTACTTC. Its protein product is CASSPRKEETQYF.

This clonotype was counted between two and nine times. V usage is TRBV7-2 and J usage is TRBJ2-7, with 9 nucleotides matching TRBD1. Germline lookup yields CDR1 SGHTA and CDR2 FQGNSA. The CDR3 contains 15 residues. The V gene end was trimmed by 8 bases and the J gene end by 3 bases; junction bases not matched to a gene: 11. The CDR3 sequence: CASAKFGTGNYEQYF. CDR3 nucleotide sequence: TGTGCCAGCGCTAAGTTCGGGACAGGGAACTACGAGCAGTACTTC.

This clonotype has only a few counts. This rearrangement joins TRBV20-1 to TRBJ2-5; 7 bases are shared with TRBD1. The CDR3 has 14 amino acids. Per germline, CDR1 DFQATT and CDR2 SNEGSKA (reference sequence). V lost 3 bases, J lost 11 bases, and 15 bases stayed unmatched. CDR3 DNA sequence: TGCAGTGCTAGTATTAACAGGGGAAGGAATGAGCAGTACTTC. It yields the protein CSASINRGRNEQYF.

The rearrangement links TRBV7-2 to TRBJ2-5; D call uncertain. V gave up 5 bases and J gave up 5 bases, with 12 bases separating them. Germline V CDR1 and CDR2: SGHTA, FQGNSA. The CDR3 runs to 13 residues. This CDR3 reads CASSPRVEETQYF. DNA for the CDR3: TGTGCCAGCAGCCCACGGGTAGAGGAGACCCAGTACTTC. Complete variable domain (other parts from reference TRBV7-2 and TRBJ2-5): GAGVSQSPSNKVTEKGKDVELRCDPISGHTALYWYRQSLGQGLEFLIYFQGNSAPDKSGLPSDRFSAERTGGSVSTLTIQRTQQEDSAVYLCASSPRVEETQYFGPGTRLLVL.

The rearrangement uses TRBV25-1 and TRBJ2-1; no clear D. The CDR3 contains 14 residues. Trimming stripped 6 bases from V and 0 bases from J, with 9 bases between. CDR1 MGHDK and CDR2 SYGVNS come from the germline V gene. CDR3 bases: TGTGCCAGCAGCGACACCCCCTCCTACAATGAGCAGTTCTTC. This sequence encodes CASSDTPSYNEQFF. Full variable domain (missing parts from reference TRBV25-1 and TRBJ2-1): EADIYQTPRYLVIGTGKKITLECSQTMGHDKMYWYQQDPGMELHLIHYSYGVNSTEKGDLSSESTVSRIRTEHFPLTLESARPSHTSQYLCASSDTPSYNEQFFGPGTRLTVL.

For the CDR3, the DNA is TGTGCCAGCTCACCACGACAGGGGTGGCCAGATACGCAGTATTTT. Translated, it gives CASSPRQGWPDTQYF. The chain uses TRBV18 and TRBJ2-3; 8 nucleotides align to TRBD1. The V and J ends lost 1 base and 4 bases, in that order; junction bases with no gene match: 4. This CDR3 is built from 15 residues. Per germline, CDR1 KGHSH and CDR2 LQKENI.

The chain employs TRBV20-1 and TRBJ2-7, with D possibly being TRBD2 (5 bases). The germline V and J ends were trimmed by 5 bases and 3 bases, with 23 bases remaining between them. The V gene's germline CDR1 is DFQATT and CDR2 SNEGSKA (reference sequence). The CDR3 runs to 16 residues. CDR3 in amino acids: CSALEADAPSHYEQYF. DNA for the CDR3: TGCAGTGCTCTGGAGGCGGATGCCCCTTCGCACTACGAGCAGTACTTC.

The CDR3: CSAGQGNIQYF. The DNA for the CDR3 is TGCAGCGCTGGACAGGGGAACATTCAGTACTTC. The rearrangement joins TRBV29-1 to TRBJ2-4; 9 bases are shared with TRBD1. J lost 7 bases, V lost 7 bases, and 2 bases had no gene match. CDR1 is SQVTM, CDR2 ANQGSEA, per germline. The CDR3 has 11 amino acids.

V and J are TRBV7-2 and TRBJ2-4, with D maybe TRBD2 (5 bases). This CDR3 comprises 15 residues. The V and J ends lost 2 bases and 0 bases respectively, with 8 bases between them. CDR1 and CDR2 (germline): SGHTA, FQGNSA. The DNA of the CDR3 is TGTGCCAGCAGCTTATCCGGGATAGCCAAAAACATTCAGTACTTC. Translating it yields CASSLSGIAKNIQYF. The full variable domain, its missing parts supplied by reference TRBV7-2 and TRBJ2-4, is GAGVSQSPSNKVTEKGKDVELRCDPISGHTALYWYRQSLGQGLEFLIYFQGNSAPDKSGLPSDRFSAERTGGSVSTLTIQRTQQEDSAVYLCASSLSGIAKNIQYFGAGTRLSVL.

The V call is TRBV5-1, the J call TRBJ2-1; D remains unclear. Germline loops: CDR1 SGHRS, CDR2 YFSETQ. The CDR3 has 16 amino acids. V was clipped by 2 bases and J by 0 bases, with 12 bases between them. CDR3 nucleotide sequence: TGCGCCAGCAGCTTCACACCCAAGAACTCCTACAATGAGCAGTTCTTC. This gives the protein CASSFTPKNSYNEQFF.

The CDR3 sequence: CASRTSRSPLHF. CDR3 sequence (DNA): TGTGCCAGCAGGACCAGTAGGTCACCCCTCCACTTT. The chain recombines TRBV12-3 or TRBV12-4 with TRBJ1-6; D gene uncertain. The CDR3 runs to 12 residues. Deletions cut 6 bases from V and 10 bases from J, with 10 bases between.

The chain uses TRBV7-2 and TRBJ1-1, with D unresolved. From germline, CDR1 is SGHTA and CDR2 FQGNSA. V shed 6 bases and J shed 2 bases, with 13 bases lying between them. CDR3 length: 14 residues. The CDR3 DNA is TGTGCCAGCAGGACCGGGCGCGTCAACACTGAAGCTTTCTTT. It translates to CASRTGRVNTEAFF.

This clonotype was picked up a small number of times. The chain joins TRBV20-1 to TRBJ2-1; 9 nucleotides align to TRBD1. Germline V CDR1 and CDR2: DFQATT, SNEGSKA (reference sequence). This CDR3 is built from 13 residues. The CDR3 protein is CSAGTGLDNEQFF. The CDR3 DNA is TGCAGCGCCGGGACAGGGTTGGACAATGAGCAGTTCTTC.

The chain employs TRBV30 and TRBJ2-7, with a tentative D call TRBD1 (6 bases). This CDR3 is 13 amino acids long. The germline V gene encodes CDR1 GTSNPN and CDR2 SVGIG (reference sequence). Trimming shortened V by 2 bases and J by 3 bases, and 11 bases separated the two germline ends. This CDR3 is CAWSRGTNYEQYF. The CDR3 coding sequence is TGTGCCTGGAGTAGGGGGACCAACTACGAGCAGTACTTC.

This chain joins TRBV20-1 and TRBJ2-3, with D unresolved. Germline V CDR1 and CDR2: DFQATT, SNEGSKA (reference sequence). The V and J ends lost 1 base and 5 bases respectively, with 10 bases between them. This CDR3 spans 13 amino acids. CDR3 region: CSARGDRRDTQYF. The CDR3 region has the DNA TGCAGTGCTAGAGGAGACCGACGAGATACGCAGTATTTT.

In the case of this clonotype: One junction end disagrees with the germline gene, perhaps due to a read error. The chain combines TRBV4-3 with TRBJ1-2, with D hard to call. CDR3 length: 14 amino acids. The germline V gene has CDR1 LGHNA and CDR2 YSLEER. The CDR3 DNA reads as TGCGCCAACAGCCAAGATGGGGAGGGTCGTGGCTACACCTTC. Its translation: CANSQDGEGRGYTF.

V usage is TRBV7-2 and J usage is TRBJ2-2; D uncertain. Trimming removed 2 bases from V and 0 bases from J, with 10 bases in between. Per germline, CDR1 SGHTA and CDR2 FQGNSA. CDR3 size: 16 residues. The CDR3 DNA sequence: TGTGCCAGCAGCTTATACGGCGGAACGAACACCGGGGAGCTGTTTTTT. As protein: CASSLYGGTNTGELFF.

The chain is built from TRBV20-1 and TRBJ2-5; D is unresolved. The ends were cut back, 6 bases at V and 5 bases at J, with 16 bases in the middle. The V gene's germline CDR1 is DFQATT and CDR2 SNEGSKA (reference sequence). CDR3 size: 13 residues. Here the CDR3 reads CSAPIGSRETQYF. Here the CDR3 DNA reads TGCAGTGCCCCAATCGGGTCGCGGGAGACCCAGTACTTC.

The V call is TRBV4-2, the J call TRBJ2-5; D is undetermined. The V end lost 0 bases, the J end lost 5 bases, and 13 bases lay between the germline ends. Germline CDR1 reads LGHNA; CDR2 reads YNFKEQ. The CDR3 loop spans 15 amino acids. The CDR3 protein is CASSQDLASFETQYF. The CDR3 bases are TGTGCCAGCAGCCAAGATCTTGCGAGTTTCGAGACCCAGTACTTC.

This chain uses TRBV7-2 with TRBJ2-5, with D tentatively TRBD1 (5 bases). The J call may be faulty, since TRBJ2-7 better matches the DNA end. The CDR3 contains 13 residues. Germline CDR1 reads SGHTA; CDR2 reads FQGNSA. The CDR3 DNA is TGTGCCAGCAGCCAAGACAGACTCCGCGAGCAGTACTTC. It is translated as CASSQDRLREQYF.

This clonotype has only a few counts. The J gene is TRBJ2-1, the V gene TRBV10-3; 8 bases fit TRBD2. Per the germline V gene, CDR1 is ENHRY and CDR2 is SYGVKD. With V trimmed by 3 bases and J by 2 bases, 6 bases remained unmatched. CDR3 length equals 16 residues. The CDR3 loop reads CAISESSGGTYNEQFF. As DNA, the CDR3 is TGTGCCATCAGTGAATCCAGCGGGGGAACCTACAATGAGCAGTTCTTC.

V gene TRBV7-9 combines with J gene TRBJ2-7, with 10 positions matching TRBD2. Germline values: CDR1 SEHNR, CDR2 FQNEAQ (reference sequence). Unmatched junction bases numbered 5, after V lost 3 bases and J lost 0 bases. CDR3 length: 16 residues. CDR3 sequence reads: CASSFLAGASSYEQYF. The CDR3 nucleotides are TGTGCCAGCAGCTTCCTAGCGGGGGCTAGCTCCTACGAGCAGTACTTC.

This clonotype was recorded once. CDR3 bases: TGCGCCAGCAGCTTGTTGGGGCCGGAGGGCCACCCTGAAGCTTTCTTT. Residues: CASSLLGPEGHPEAFF. The rearrangement uses TRBV5-1 and TRBJ1-1; a weak D match, TRBD1 (5 bases). Germline CDR1 reads SGHRS; CDR2 reads YFSETQ. V lost 1 base, J lost 6 bases, and 19 bases lay in between. This CDR3 spans 16 amino acids. Drawing the rest from reference TRBV5-1 and TRBJ1-1, the complete variable domain is KAGVTQTPRYLIKTRGQQVTLSCSPISGHRSVSWYQQTPGQGLQFLFEYFSETQRNKGNFPGRFSGRQFSNSRSEMNVSTLELGDSALYLCASSLLGPEGHPEAFFGQGTRLTVV.

The sample holds a few counts of this clonotype. The chain carries TRBV6-5 and TRBJ2-5; no definite D call. Germline CDR1 is MNHEY and CDR2 is SVGAGI. The V end lost 4 bases, the J end lost 2 bases, and 11 bases lay between the germline ends. The CDR3 has 14 amino acids. The CDR3 coding sequence is TGTGCCAGCAGTTTCGTGGGGTATCAAGAGACCCAGTACTTC. This codes for CASSFVGYQETQYF.

This clonotype appeared a few times. V and J are TRBV7-9 and TRBJ2-3, with 13 bases fitting TRBD2. CDR1 and CDR2 from the germline V gene are SEHNR and FQNEAQ (reference sequence). The length of the CDR3 is 18 residues. The V gene end was trimmed by 4 bases and the J gene end by 3 bases; junction bases not matched to a gene: 10. CDR3 region: CASSSFGLAGEDTDTQYF. The CDR3 nucleotides are TGTGCCAGCAGCTCTTTTGGACTAGCGGGGGAAGATACAGATACGCAGTATTTT.

V gene TRBV5-1 combines with J gene TRBJ1-1; tentatively, D is TRBD1 (5 bases). The CDR3 loop spans 15 amino acids. Germline V gene data show CDR1 as SGHRS and CDR2 as YFSETQ. V was trimmed by 4 bases and J by 0 bases, leaving 13 bases between them. The CDR3 DNA reads as TGCGCCAGCAGCCCCGGGGCAGCAATGAACACTGAAGCTTTCTTT. Amino acids: CASSPGAAMNTEAFF.